This record concerns one T cell receptor beta chain sequence. Antigen: not known. Possible read error: a much larger clone is one base away. The data belong to a study of T cells after yellow fever vaccination. Study information: Low-cell-number fractions underwent preparation using SMART-Seq v4 Ultra Low Input. Whole-study findings and limits: CD4 and CD8 compartments shared a small share of clonotypes, likely from convergent recombination.

Each CDR3 protein gets one entry after TCRdb re-called the 5' RACE reads with MiXCR. The sample comprises around 400,000 distinct CDR3 sequences, 11% of which are singletons, and 18% rests with the top ten. This specimen consisted of PBMCs, obtained on the day of the first yellow fever vaccination. The TCR originated in a man aged 18 to 30 who received the YFV17D yellow fever vaccine.

Written as DNA, the CDR3 is TGTGCCATCAGTTACGACCTCACCGGGGAGCTGTTTTTT. Protein product: CAISYDLTGELFF. This chain links TRBV6-5 with TRBJ2-2; unclear D gene. Germline values: CDR1 MNHEY, CDR2 SVGAGI. CDR3 length: 13 amino acids.